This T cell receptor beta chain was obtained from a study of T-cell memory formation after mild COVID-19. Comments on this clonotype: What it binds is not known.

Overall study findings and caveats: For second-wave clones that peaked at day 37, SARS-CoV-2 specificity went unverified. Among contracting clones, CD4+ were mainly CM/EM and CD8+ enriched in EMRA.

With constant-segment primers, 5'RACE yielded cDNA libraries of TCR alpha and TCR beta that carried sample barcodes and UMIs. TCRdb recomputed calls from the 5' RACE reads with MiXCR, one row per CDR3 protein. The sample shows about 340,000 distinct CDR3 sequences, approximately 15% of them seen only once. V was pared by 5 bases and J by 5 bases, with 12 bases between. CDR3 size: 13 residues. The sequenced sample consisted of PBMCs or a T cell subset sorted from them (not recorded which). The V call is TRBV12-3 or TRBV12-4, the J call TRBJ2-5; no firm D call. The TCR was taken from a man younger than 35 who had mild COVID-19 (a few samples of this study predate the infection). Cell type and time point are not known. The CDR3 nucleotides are TGTGCCAGCAGTCCCCAACTACGCGAGACCCAGTACTTC. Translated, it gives CASSPQLRETQYF.